What follows are 32 T cell receptor beta chains derived from one specimen sequenced in a study of blood T cell repertoires in COVID-19. Using immunoSEQ multiplex PCR, the repertoire was profiled, and TCRdb retains in-frame clones only, with some absent. In the table there are 90,000 to 150,000 clones, around nine tenths of which are singletons. The sequenced sample was peripheral blood. These receptor sequences come from a woman aged 45 to 65 with active or convalescent COVID-19.

This clone turned up a few times. This chain's CDR3 is CASSLGPQGHEKLFF. The CDR3 coding sequence is TGTGCCAGCAGTTTAGGCCCACAGGGACATGAAAAACTGTTTTTT. The chain couples TRBV28 to TRBJ1-4, with a tentative D call TRBD1 (6 bases). V lost 2 bases, J lost 6 bases, and 13 bases lay in between. Germline CDR1 MDHEN, CDR2 SYDVKM. This CDR3 comprises 15 residues.

As to this clone: Its ends do not fully match the called genes, so a read error is possible. The rearrangement joins TRBV7-7 to TRBJ2-5; 8 bases are shared with TRBD1. This CDR3 has 15 residues. CDR1 and CDR2 from the germline V gene are SSHAT and FNYEAQ (reference sequence). The CDR3: CASSPYDRGPETQYF. In nucleotides, the CDR3 is TGTGCTAGCAGCCCCTACGACAGGGGACCAGAGACCCAGTACTTC. Full variable domain (missing parts from reference TRBV7-7 and TRBJ2-5): GAGVSQSPRYKVTKRGQDVTLRCDPISSHATLYWYQQALGQGPEFLTYFNYEAQPDKSGLPSDRFSAERPEGSISTLTIQRTEQRDSAMYRCASSPYDRGPETQYFGPGTRLLVL.

The rearrangement joins TRBV7-3 to TRBJ2-2, with D possibly matching TRBD1 (5 bases). V was clipped by 8 bases and J by 2 bases, with 12 bases between them. Germline V gives CDR1 SGHTA, CDR2 FQGTGA. The CDR3 length is 14 residues. CDR3 amino acids: CASGRTQNTGELFF. CDR3 DNA sequence: TGTGCCAGCGGCAGGACACAAAACACCGGGGAGCTGTTTTTT.

V usage is TRBV28 and J usage is TRBJ1-6; 7 bases fit TRBD1. Germline-derived CDR1 and CDR2 are MDHEN and SYDVKM. V dropped 2 bases and J dropped 10; count of bases not matched to a gene: 5. This CDR3 comprises 14 residues. The CDR3, as DNA: TGTGCCAGCAGTTTAGGACAGGTCAGCTCACCCCTCCACTTT. It specifies CASSLGQVSSPLHF.

The V call is TRBV5-1, the J call TRBJ1-2, with TRBD1 matching over 7 bases. Losses at the gene ends were 4 bases for V and 3 bases for J; bases not matched to a gene: 9. This CDR3 region has 15 residues. Germline V gene sequence: CDR1 SGHRS, CDR2 YFSETQ. CDR3 sequence reads: CASSGSNRGHYGYTF. The CDR3, as DNA: TGCGCCAGCAGCGGCTCCAACAGGGGCCACTATGGCTACACCTTC. The whole variable domain, filled in from reference TRBV5-1 and TRBJ1-2, reads KAGVTQTPRYLIKTRGQQVTLSCSPISGHRSVSWYQQTPGQGLQFLFEYFSETQRNKGNFPGRFSGRQFSNSRSEMNVSTLELGDSALYLCASSGSNRGHYGYTFGSGTRLTVV.

This chain links TRBV5-1 with TRBJ2-3; D remains ambiguous. The CDR3 has 13 residues. Germline V lookup: CDR1 SGHRS, CDR2 YFSETQ. Trimming left V 4 bases short and J 5 bases short, with 11 bases between. Here the CDR3 reads CASSPPSGDTQYF. The CDR3, as DNA: TGCGCCAGCAGCCCACCCTCAGGAGATACGCAGTATTTT. Full variable domain (remainder filled in from reference TRBV5-1 and TRBJ2-3): KAGVTQTPRYLIKTRGQQVTLSCSPISGHRSVSWYQQTPGQGLQFLFEYFSETQRNKGNFPGRFSGRQFSNSRSEMNVSTLELGDSALYLCASSPPSGDTQYFGPGTRLTVL.

The chain links TRBV29-1 to TRBJ2-3; 9 bases fit TRBD2. The CDR3 totals 14 residues. V shed 4 bases, J shed 11 bases, and the junction held 13 bases outside the gene matches. CDR1 is SQVTM, CDR2 ANQGSEA, per germline. This chain's CDR3 is CSVVMPNLAGRQYF. Here the CDR3 DNA reads TGCAGCGTTGTGATGCCTAATCTAGCGGGGAGGCAGTATTTT.

This rearrangement joins TRBV13 to TRBJ1-3, with 7 bases lining up with TRBD1. Germline lookup yields CDR1 PRHDT and CDR2 FYEKMQ (reference sequence). This CDR3 has 17 residues. The ends lost 5 bases at V and 1 base at J; junction bases unmatched: 11. The CDR3 region has the DNA TGTGCCAGCAGCCAGGGGGGCAGGGGGAATTCTGGAAACACCATATATTTT. Translating it yields CASSQGGRGNSGNTIYF.

V usage is TRBV20-1 and J usage is TRBJ2-7; 7 nucleotides align to TRBD1. Germline V CDR1 and CDR2: DFQATT, SNEGSKA (reference sequence). After removal of 8 bases from V and 5 bases from J, the junction contained 6 bases not matched to a gene. The CDR3 is 11 amino acids. The chain's CDR3 is CSPRQGNEQYF. In DNA form, the CDR3 reads TGCAGTCCCAGACAGGGAAACGAGCAGTACTTC.

The CDR3 DNA reads TGCAGTGCCGGGGCGGGGGACACCATATATTTT. This sequence encodes CSAGAGDTIYF. The J gene is TRBJ1-3, the V gene TRBV20-1; a possible D gene is TRBD1 (5 bases). The V end was cut by 6 bases, the J end by 8 bases, with 11 bases between. In germline, CDR1 is DFQATT, CDR2 SNEGSKA (reference sequence). CDR3 size: 11 residues.

The rearrangement joins TRBV13 to TRBJ1-2; a weak D match, TRBD1 (5 bases). Germline CDR1 PRHDT, CDR2 FYEKMQ (reference sequence). The CDR3 is made up of 12 amino acids. Trimming cost V 5 bases and J 4 bases, with 8 bases left between them. The CDR3 sequence: CASSRGGYGYTF. As DNA, the CDR3 is TGTGCCAGCAGCAGGGGTGGCTATGGCTACACCTTC.

The chain uses TRBV28 and TRBJ2-4, with 7 bases aligning to TRBD1. After removal of 5 bases from V and 0 bases from J, the junction contained 10 bases not matched to a gene. The CDR3 runs 17 residues. Germline-derived CDR1 and CDR2 are MDHEN and SYDVKM. Here the CDR3 DNA reads TGTGCCAGCAGTACCCCAGACAGGGCGGTAGCCAAAAACATTCAGTACTTC. It codes for CASSTPDRAVAKNIQYF.

The rearrangement links TRBV9 to TRBJ2-1; 13 bases map to TRBD2. J gave up 9 bases and V 0 bases, and 9 bases lay outside the gene matches. The CDR3 length is 17 residues. Germline-derived CDR1 and CDR2 are SGDLS and YYNGEE. CDR3 sequence: CASSVDGTSGKTGEQFF. The CDR3, as DNA: TGTGCCAGCAGCGTAGACGGGACTAGCGGGAAGACCGGTGAGCAGTTCTTC. The full variable domain, rest sourced from reference TRBV9 and TRBJ2-1, is DSGVTQTPKHLITATGQRVTLRCSPRSGDLSVYWYQQSLDQGLQFLIQYYNGEERAKGNILERFSAQQFPDLHSELNLSSLELGDSALYFCASSVDGTSGKTGEQFFGPGTRLTVL.

V gene TRBV21-1 combines with J gene TRBJ1-4. TRBV21-1 is noted as a pseudogene. This CDR3 has 16 residues. CDR3 DNA: TGTGCCAGCAGCTCGGGGTTGGGGGGAACTAATGAAAAACTGTTTTTT. Amino acids: CASSSGLGGTNEKLFF.

This chain joins TRBV4-1 and TRBJ2-1; the match to TRBD2 covers 8 bases. With 8 bases clipped from V and 9 bases from J, the junction kept 6 bases outside the gene matches. Germline lookup yields CDR1 MGHRA and CDR2 YSYEKL. CDR3 size: 12 residues. CDR3 residues: CASQRSGGEQFF. CDR3 nucleotides: TGCGCCAGCCAGAGAAGCGGGGGTGAGCAGTTCTTC.

The chain uses TRBV9 and TRBJ2-2; TRBD2 aligns across 13 bases. Germline CDR1 SGDLS, CDR2 YYNGEE. The V gene end was trimmed by 4 bases and the J gene end by 8 bases; junction bases not matched to a gene: 8. The CDR3 spans 16 residues. CDR3 loop: CASSLGTSGNAGELFF. CDR3 nucleotide sequence: TGTGCCAGCAGCCTCGGGACTAGCGGGAACGCAGGGGAGCTGTTTTTT.

V is TRBV7-8 and J is TRBJ1-6, with D possibly being TRBD1 (5 bases). CDR3 length: 16 residues. Germline CDR1 SGHVS, CDR2 FQNEAQ. V lost 2 bases and J lost 3, with 11 bases in between. CDR3 loop: CASSLNGQGYNSPLHF. In DNA form, the CDR3 reads TGTGCCAGCAGCTTAAATGGTCAGGGCTATAATTCACCCCTCCACTTT.

The chain has TRBV28 and TRBJ2-3; weak D call: TRBD2 (7 bases). The germline V and J ends were trimmed by 5 bases and 2 bases, with 14 bases remaining between them. The CDR3 length is 15 residues. Germline assignment: CDR1 MDHEN and CDR2 SYDVKM. DNA of the CDR3: TGTGCCAGCAGTCGGGGGCTAGCGGACACAGATACGCAGTATTTT. It specifies CASSRGLADTDTQYF. Variable domain in full (rest from reference TRBV28 and TRBJ2-3): DVKVTQSSRYLVKRTGEKVFLECVQDMDHENMFWYRQDPGLGLRLIYFSYDVKMKEKGDIPEGYSVSREKKERFSLILESASTNQTSMYLCASSRGLADTDTQYFGPGTRLTVL.

This chain uses TRBV6-2 or TRBV6-3 with TRBJ2-7; D is uncertain. The CDR3 totals 11 residues. Deletions cut 5 bases from V and 4 bases from J, with 6 bases between. Germline CDR1 and CDR2: MNHEY and SVGEGT. CDR3: CASSRQYEQYF. The DNA for the CDR3 is TGTGCCAGCAGTAGACAATACGAGCAGTACTTC.

J is TRBJ2-1 and V is TRBV6-6; D is possibly TRBD2 (6 bases). The germline V and J ends were trimmed by 5 bases and 4 bases, with 18 bases remaining between them. There are 16 residues in the CDR3. CDR1 is MNHNY and CDR2 is SVGAGI in the germline V gene (reference sequence). The CDR3 DNA reads TGTGCCAGCAGTCCGGCCCCCACGCGGGGTTACAATGAGCAGTTCTTC. Amino acids: CASSPAPTRGYNEQFF.

The CDR3 reads CASSLRGTGETEQYF. CDR3 nucleotides: TGTGCCAGCAGCTTACGGGGGACTGGGGAAACCGAGCAGTACTTC. The chain has TRBV7-3 and TRBJ2-7, with D perhaps TRBD2 (6 bases). V was clipped by 2 bases and J by 6 bases, with 17 bases between them. The germline CDR1 and CDR2 sequences are SGHTA and FQGTGA. This CDR3 region has 15 residues. The full variable domain, rest sourced from reference TRBV7-3 and TRBJ2-7, is GAGVSQTPSNKVTEKGKYVELRCDPISGHTALYWYRQSLGQGPEFLIYFQGTGAADDSGLPNDRFFAVRPEGSVSTLKIQRTERGDSAVYLCASSLRGTGETEQYFGPGTRLTVT.

The J gene is TRBJ1-2, the V gene TRBV5-4; tentatively, D is TRBD1 (6 bases). CDR1 is SGHNT, CDR2 YYREEE, per germline (reference sequence). The CDR3 has 16 residues. Trimming stripped 0 bases from V and 2 bases from J, with 14 bases between. The CDR3 sequence is CASSLGGGSWNYGYTF. CDR3 DNA sequence: TGTGCCAGCAGCTTGGGGGGGGGCTCCTGGAACTATGGCTACACCTTC.

This clone was detected a few times. The rearrangement joins TRBV6-2 or TRBV6-3 to TRBJ1-3, with unresolved D. There are 15 residues in the CDR3. Trimming pared 6 bases from V and 0 bases from J, leaving 12 bases between. The germline V gene encodes CDR1 MNHEY and CDR2 SVGEGT. The CDR3 spells CASSRPSFSGNTIYF. The DNA of the CDR3 is TGTGCCAGCAGCCGGCCCTCTTTCTCTGGAAACACCATATATTTT.

This clone was counted only a few times. The rearrangement joins TRBV28 to TRBJ2-7; maybe TRBD2 (5 bases). The CDR3 spans 13 residues. The germline V gene encodes CDR1 MDHEN and CDR2 SYDVKM. Between the trimmed V and J ends, which lost 3 bases and 3 bases, there was a span of 9 bases. Here the CDR3 reads CASSLEAFYEQYF. The CDR3 coding sequence is TGTGCCAGCAGTTTGGAGGCGTTCTACGAGCAGTACTTC.

V and J are TRBV10-3 and TRBJ2-1; 10 bases are a match to TRBD2. Germline V gene lookup returns CDR1 ENHRY and CDR2 SYGVKD. The CDR3 sequence is 13 residues long. The V segment lost 7 bases and the J segment 6 bases; nucleotides outside the gene matches: 3. The CDR3 spells CAINIAGGNEQFF. In DNA, the CDR3 is TGTGCCATCAATATAGCGGGAGGCAATGAGCAGTTCTTC.

V is TRBV4-2 and J is TRBJ2-7; 12 bases are shared with TRBD2. The germline V gene has CDR1 LGHNA and CDR2 YNFKEQ. V lost 0 bases to trimming and J lost 2 bases; unmatched junction nucleotides: 20. The CDR3 extends over 22 amino acids. The CDR3 DNA reads TGTGCCAGCAGCCAAGATTTTGGGGTGGGGTTTTCTAGCGGGAGGGCCGCCTACGAGCAGTACTTC. This sequence encodes CASSQDFGVGFSSGRAAYEQYF.

V gene TRBV28 combines with J gene TRBJ1-3; D might be TRBD1 (5 bases). Per the germline V gene, CDR1 is MDHEN and CDR2 is SYDVKM. The CDR3 runs 14 residues. The V gene lost 3 bases and the J gene lost 0 bases, with 6 bases spanning the gap. Written as DNA, the CDR3 is TGTGCCAGCAGTTTCCAGGGCTCTGGAAACACCATATATTTT. Translated: CASSFQGSGNTIYF.

V gene TRBV15 combines with J gene TRBJ2-1; possible D gene TRBD2, 6 bases. Germline CDR1 is LNHNV and CDR2 is YYDKDF (reference sequence). Trimming shortened V by 0 bases and J by 4 bases, and 16 bases separated the two germline ends. CDR3 length: 17 amino acids. The CDR3 DNA reads as TGTGCCACCAGCAGAGACCCTATCGGCGGGACTTACAATGAGCAGTTCTTC. This codes for CATSRDPIGGTYNEQFF.

This chain joins TRBV7-6 and TRBJ2-2; 8 bases agree with TRBD2. V lost 5 bases, J lost 4 bases, and 12 bases stayed unmatched. CDR3 length: 17 amino acids. Germline V gene data show CDR1 as SGHVS and CDR2 as FNYEAQ. CDR3 sequence: CASSPFSGGPGTGELFF. The CDR3 DNA reads as TGTGCCAGCAGCCCGTTTTCGGGAGGGCCGGGCACCGGGGAGCTGTTTTTT.

The rearrangement uses TRBV27 and TRBJ1-1; no firm D call. The CDR3 sequence is 14 residues long. Trimming removed 4 bases at V and 4 bases at J, with 13 bases between. Germline-derived CDR1 and CDR2 are MNHEY and SMNVEV (reference sequence). CDR3: CASSSEGWSTEAFF. In nucleotides, the CDR3 is TGTGCCAGCAGTTCAGAGGGCTGGAGCACTGAAGCTTTCTTT.

The rearrangement links TRBV27 to TRBJ2-1; D gene unclear. Germline values: CDR1 MNHEY, CDR2 SMNVEV (reference sequence). V shed 6 bases and J shed 4 bases, with 13 bases lying between them. The length of the CDR3 is 14 residues. The CDR3 sequence: CASRLYSIYNEQFF. CDR3 nucleotide sequence: TGTGCCAGCAGGCTATACTCCATATACAATGAGCAGTTCTTC.

The chain has TRBV4-2 and TRBJ2-3; TRBD2 matches at 12 bases. This CDR3 comprises 18 residues. Germline trimming cut 0 bases from V and 4 bases from J; bases unmatched to any gene: 8. CDR1 is LGHNA, CDR2 YNFKEQ, per germline. The CDR3 reads CASSQDHLAGGPADTQYF. In nucleotides, the CDR3 is TGTGCCAGCAGCCAAGATCACCTAGCGGGAGGGCCAGCAGATACGCAGTATTTT.